Following are 19 T cell receptor beta chains from one sample sequenced in a study of shared clonotypes between healthy human individuals. Sequencing was performed with immunoSEQ multiplex PCR; in TCRdb, only in-frame clones are kept and a portion is missing. The data hold around 1.6 million clones, with around 98% observed a single time. Sequencing used naive CD4+ T cells sorted from blood. Subset indicated: CD45RA+ positively selected. These receptors were taken from a man younger than 40 in good health.

Regarding this clone: The sample has other DNA sequences that encode this CDR3 too. The chain uses TRBV28 and TRBJ1-5; possibly TRBD1 for D (6 bases). From germline, CDR1 is MDHEN and CDR2 SYDVKM. This CDR3 is 15 amino acids long. Trimming removed 3 bases at V and 0 bases at J, with 9 bases between. The DNA of the CDR3 is TGTGCCAGCAGTTTGGGGGGCTATAGCAATCAGCCCCAGCATTTT. This gives the protein CASSLGGYSNQPQHF.

The CDR3 sequence: CASSFGPGLERGANVLTF. CDR3 sequence (DNA): TGTGCCAGCAGCTTTGGCCCGGGGCTGGAGCGGGGGGCCAACGTCCTGACTTTC. The genes are TRBV7-9 and TRBJ2-6; D tentatively reads TRBD1 or TRBD2 (5 bases each). This CDR3 region has 18 residues. V was pared by 3 bases and J by 4 bases, with 19 bases between. The germline V gene encodes CDR1 SEHNR and CDR2 FQNEAQ (reference sequence).

The DNA of the CDR3 is TGTGCCAGCAGCTTAGCCCGCGGGGCTTCAGGAAACACCATATATTTT. This encodes CASSLARGASGNTIYF. V and J are TRBV7-9 and TRBJ1-3, with D maybe TRBD1 (5 bases). V was pared by 0 bases and J by 4 bases, with 13 bases between. The germline V gene encodes CDR1 SEHNR and CDR2 FQNEAQ (reference sequence). This CDR3 is built from 16 residues.

The J gene is TRBJ2-1, the V gene TRBV15; 8 positions agree with TRBD2. The CDR3 sequence is 16 residues long. V lost 0 bases to trimming and J lost 15 bases; unmatched junction nucleotides: 16. Looked up from germline, CDR1 is LNHNV and CDR2 is YYDKDF (reference sequence). In DNA form, the CDR3 reads TGTGCCACCAGCAGAGATACCCCAGTTGGTAGCGGGATGGGGTTCTTC. It encodes CATSRDTPVGSGMGFF.

The J gene is TRBJ2-7, the V gene TRBV5-5; 7 bases match TRBD1. The CDR3 totals 15 residues. The J segment lost 5 bases and the V segment lost 4 bases, leaving 12 bases of the junction unmatched. CDR1 is SGHKS, CDR2 YYEKEE, per germline (reference sequence). For the CDR3, the DNA is TGTGCCAGCAGCCTGAGGGGGCCCGCGTCCCACGAGCAGTACTTC. Translation: CASSLRGPASHEQYF.

In the case of this clone: Other DNA sequences in this specimen translate into the identical CDR3. The chain carries TRBV5-1 and TRBJ2-7; no clear D gene. The CDR3 covers 11 residues. Trimming removed 4 bases from V and 3 bases from J, with 5 bases in between. CDR1 SGHRS and CDR2 YFSETQ come from the germline V gene. The CDR3 bases are TGCGCCAGCAGCCAATACTACGAGCAGTACTTC. Translation: CASSQYYEQYF.

With regard to this clone: This CDR3 is also generated by other DNA sequences in the sample. This chain joins TRBV18 and TRBJ2-7, with TRBD1 matching 7 bases. V shed 3 bases and J 3 bases; nucleotides not matched to a gene: 5. The CDR3 is 14 amino acids. Germline V lookup: CDR1 KGHSH, CDR2 LQKENI. The CDR3 nucleotides read TGTGCCAGCTCACCCCGGGACAGAGACTACGAGCAGTACTTC. This codes for CASSPRDRDYEQYF.

The chain couples TRBV5-4 to TRBJ2-7; D is perhaps TRBD1 or TRBD2 (5 bases each). Trimming stripped 4 bases from V and 3 bases from J, with 14 bases between. Germline V gives CDR1 SGHNT, CDR2 YYREEE (reference sequence). This CDR3 contains 14 residues. In DNA form, the CDR3 reads TGTGCCAGCAGCACTCGGGGACGGGTCTACGAGCAGTACTTC. Amino acids: CASSTRGRVYEQYF.

The chain carries TRBV9 and TRBJ2-3; 7 bases are shared with TRBD2. The CDR3 is made up of 16 amino acids. J was trimmed by 0 bases and V by 4 bases; bases with no gene match: 8. Germline CDR1 is SGDLS and CDR2 is YYNGEE. CDR3 residues: CASSYRGVASTDTQYF. In nucleotides, the CDR3 is TGTGCCAGCAGCTACCGGGGGGTGGCTAGCACAGATACGCAGTATTTT.

CDR3 sequence: CASRESGTSTDTQYF. In nucleotides, the CDR3 is TGTGCCAGCAGGGAAAGCGGGACCAGCACAGATACGCAGTATTTT. The gene calls are TRBV28 and TRBJ2-3; TRBD2 matches 7 bases. V lost 6 bases, J lost 0 bases, and 6 bases stayed unmatched. The germline CDR1 and CDR2 sequences are MDHEN and SYDVKM. The CDR3 runs to 15 residues.

The chain recombines TRBV6-1 with TRBJ2-1, with 7 nucleotides matching TRBD2. The CDR3 consists of 17 residues. The J segment lost 0 bases and the V segment lost 3 bases, leaving 8 bases of the junction unmatched. CDR1 is MNHNS, CDR2 SASEGT, per germline. The CDR3 coding sequence is TGTGCCAGCAGTGACCTAGCGGACCGAAGCTCCTACAATGAGCAGTTCTTC. Its translation is CASSDLADRSSYNEQFF.

The rearrangement uses TRBV18 and TRBJ1-1; 9 bases match TRBD1. The CDR3 is made up of 13 amino acids. Looked up from germline, CDR1 is KGHSH and CDR2 is LQKENI. Trimming at V came to 1 base and at J to 10 bases, leaving 4 bases not matched to a gene. The CDR3, as DNA: TGTGCCAGCTCACCACGGGACAGGGAAGGAGCTTTCTTT. This translates into CASSPRDREGAFF.

The rearrangement uses TRBV7-3 and TRBJ2-1, with no clear D. The CDR3 runs 15 residues. V gave up 1 base and J gave up 5 bases, with 12 bases separating them. CDR1 and CDR2 from the germline V gene are SGHTA and FQGTGA. CDR3 sequence (DNA): TGTGCCAGCAGCTTAAGGGCCGTCGCGGACAATGAGCAGTTCTTC. Translation gives CASSLRAVADNEQFF. Filled out from reference TRBV7-3 and TRBJ2-1, the complete variable domain reads GAGVSQTPSNKVTEKGKYVELRCDPISGHTALYWYRQSLGQGPEFLIYFQGTGAADDSGLPNDRFFAVRPEGSVSTLKIQRTERGDSAVYLCASSLRAVADNEQFFGPGTRLTVL.

CDR3 loop: CASSQVMESAGNTIYF. The CDR3 DNA sequence: TGCGCCAGCAGCCAGGTGATGGAGTCTGCTGGAAACACCATATATTTT. This rearrangement joins TRBV4-1 to TRBJ1-3; D not certain. V shed 3 bases and J shed 2 bases, with 14 bases lying between them. CDR1 and CDR2 from the germline V gene are MGHRA and YSYEKL. This CDR3 comprises 16 residues.

This clone has just one count. The chain links TRBV2 to TRBJ2-1; 11 bases agree with TRBD2. The CDR3 contains 16 residues. Germline CDR1 reads SNHLY; CDR2 reads FYNNEI. V lost 6 bases, J lost 8 bases, and 12 bases stayed unmatched. The CDR3 here is CASSLGPSGRIHEQFF. The CDR3 DNA reads TGTGCCAGCAGCCTTGGGCCTAGCGGGAGGATCCATGAGCAGTTCTTC.

The rearrangement uses TRBV2 and TRBJ1-5; TRBD1 matches 8 bases. Germline CDR1 reads SNHLY; CDR2 reads FYNNEI. The CDR3 loop spans 16 amino acids. With V trimmed by 7 bases and J by 2 bases, 10 bases remained unmatched. The CDR3 protein is CASTRTGNEGNQPQHF. The CDR3 nucleotides are TGTGCCAGCACCCGGACAGGGAACGAGGGCAATCAGCCCCAGCATTTT.

This chain uses TRBV30 with TRBJ2-7, with 8 bases that match TRBD1. After removal of 5 bases from V and 4 bases from J, the junction contained 13 bases not matched to a gene. CDR1 and CDR2 from the germline V gene are GTSNPN and SVGIG (reference sequence). The CDR3 has 15 residues. CDR3 coding DNA: TGTGCCTGGTCAGCCGTTGGACAGGGAGAATACGAGCAGTACTTC. This translates into CAWSAVGQGEYEQYF.

To note about this clone: Distinct nucleotide sequences in the sample also encode this CDR3. The gene calls are TRBV9 and TRBJ2-3; D ambiguous. CDR1 SGDLS and CDR2 YYNGEE come from the germline V gene. The CDR3 sequence is 13 residues long. Trimming took 0 bases from V and 1 from J, leaving 3 bases between them. The CDR3 DNA reads TGTGCCAGCAGCGTAGAGGGCACAGATACGCAGTATTTT. Translating it yields CASSVEGTDTQYF.

This chain links TRBV28 with TRBJ2-7; D may be TRBD2 (5 bases). Germline V gives CDR1 MDHEN, CDR2 SYDVKM. V was cut by 5 bases and J by 1 base, with 15 bases left in between. The CDR3 consists of 15 residues. The CDR3 nucleotides read TGTGCCAGCAGTGATCCCCGGACTGGGTCCTACGAGCAGTACTTC. This gives the protein CASSDPRTGSYEQYF.